These 32 T cell receptor beta chains share one sample of origin, sequenced in a study of molecular identifiers for immune sequencing clone quantification (dated by TCRdb to the late 2010s). Library method: PCR. Sequenced using a NextSeq 500. Using fastp at Q25 and MiXCR, TCRdb reprocessed the public reads and kept productive beta chains. CDR3 protein duplicates are merged, each entry listing the most common genes and DNA. This sample gives about half a million distinct CDR3 sequences in total; around 23% of them show up just once. The ten largest make up around 0.79% of the sample. Material for sequencing was naive CD8+ T cells from blood, with Jurkat cell RNA spiked in. The sample's cell subset or site, from its label and the paper: FACS-sorted CD8+CD4-CCR7+CD45RA+ naive T cells. Every receptor here comes from a human donor in good health. Some libraries in this study had Jurkat cell RNA spiked in.

This clonotype was observed at least ten times. The chain recombines TRBV29-1 with TRBJ2-5; D perhaps matches TRBD1 (5 bases). CDR3 length: 11 residues. Between the trimmed V and J ends, which lost 2 bases and 4 bases, there was a span of 5 bases. Per the germline V gene, CDR1 is SQVTM and CDR2 is ANQGSEA. CDR3 loop: CSVERGETQYF. CDR3 bases: TGCAGCGTTGAAAGGGGAGAGACCCAGTACTTC.

This clonotype has a count of ten or more. This chain uses TRBV6-2 or TRBV6-3 with TRBJ1-5; 8 positions match TRBD1. CDR3 length: 14 amino acids. V dropped 6 bases and J dropped 5; count of bases not matched to a gene: 6. Germline V gives CDR1 MNHEY, CDR2 SVGEGT. The CDR3 DNA follows: TGTGCCAGCAGAGACGGACAGGGCTATCAGCCCCAGCATTTT. Translation: CASRDGQGYQPQHF.

This clonotype was observed a few times. The J gene is TRBJ2-7, the V gene TRBV5-1; D is perhaps TRBD2 (7 bases). Trimming shortened V by 3 bases and J by 6 bases, and 22 bases separated the two germline ends. Per the germline V gene, CDR1 is SGHRS and CDR2 is YFSETQ. This CDR3 has 16 amino acids. The CDR3 sequence: CASSYHPAGGAPEQYF. The CDR3, as DNA: TGCGCCAGCAGCTATCACCCAGCTGGGGGGGCTCCCGAGCAGTACTTC.

This clonotype was seen a handful of times. The rearrangement uses TRBV20-1 and TRBJ1-4; no firm D call. Per the germline V gene, CDR1 is DFQATT and CDR2 is SNEGSKA (reference sequence). The CDR3 spans 12 residues. V lost 7 bases, J lost 0 bases, and 6 bases lay in between. In DNA, the CDR3 is TGCAGTGTAGTTGCAACTAATGAAAAACTGTTTTTT. As protein: CSVVATNEKLFF.

The V and J genes are TRBV4-3 and TRBJ1-2; no clear D gene. The length of the CDR3 is 12 residues. V was trimmed by 3 bases and J by 10 bases, leaving 12 bases between them. Germline V gives CDR1 LGHNA, CDR2 YSLEER. CDR3 loop: CASSQSGSDYTF. The CDR3 DNA follows: TGCGCCAGCAGCCAGTCCGGGAGCGACTACACCTTC.

The gene calls are TRBV12-3 or TRBV12-4 and TRBJ2-3; tentatively, D is TRBD1 (5 bases). This CDR3 has 13 residues. V was cut by 5 bases and J by 6 bases, with 12 bases left in between. The CDR3 protein is CASSPDMVDTQYF. CDR3 bases: TGTGCCAGCAGTCCGGACATGGTGGATACGCAGTATTTT.

This clonotype was observed many times. This rearrangement joins TRBV7-6 to TRBJ2-7; 7 nucleotides agree with TRBD1. Trimming took 4 bases from V and 2 from J; bases not matched to a gene: 5. Germline V CDR1 and CDR2: SGHVS, FNYEAQ. CDR3 size: 14 residues. The CDR3 nucleotides are TGTGCCAGCAGCTCCGGGACAGAAGCCTACGAGCAGTACTTC. Translated: CASSSGTEAYEQYF.

This clonotype was seen a few times. The chain employs TRBV7-9 and TRBJ2-1; 8 bases are a match to TRBD1. Trimming at V came to 5 bases and at J to 3 bases, leaving 6 bases not matched to a gene. The CDR3 totals 15 residues. The germline V gene encodes CDR1 SEHNR and CDR2 FQNEAQ (reference sequence). This CDR3 reads CASSHGQGDYNEQFF. In nucleotides, the CDR3 is TGTGCCAGCAGCCATGGACAGGGAGACTACAATGAGCAGTTCTTC.

DNA for the CDR3: TGTGCCAGCAGCCAAGAATCTTGGGGCGGGTCTTCGCAGTATTTT. Its translation: CASSQESWGGSSQYF. The gene calls are TRBV14 and TRBJ2-3; D could derive from TRBD1 or TRBD2 (5 bases each). The CDR3 contains 15 residues. With 0 bases removed from V and 10 bases from J, the gap between germline ends came to 17 bases. Germline CDR1 reads SGHDN; CDR2 reads FVKESK.

The chain combines TRBV24-1 with TRBJ2-5, with D possibly TRBD2 on 6 matching bases. CDR1 is KGHDR, CDR2 SFDVKD, per germline. The V end was cut by 2 bases, the J end by 9 bases, with 24 bases between. The CDR3 sequence is 17 residues long. The CDR3 loop reads CATSDSGTSTRSEAQYF. CDR3 in DNA: TGTGCCACCAGTGATTCTGGGACTTCGACGAGATCGGAGGCCCAGTACTTC.

This clonotype occurred a few times. Here the CDR3 reads CASSAWEGDEQYF. The CDR3 DNA reads TGTGCCAGCTCCGCGTGGGAAGGAGACGAGCAGTACTTC. The V call is TRBV6-2 or TRBV6-3, the J call TRBJ2-7; D gene ambiguous. V lost 8 bases and J 5 bases, leaving 16 bases between the germline ends. This CDR3 has 13 amino acids. Germline assignment: CDR1 MNHEY and CDR2 SVGEGT.

Concerning this clonotype: The junction does not match germline at one end; this may be a read error. CDR3 sequence reads: CASRLGGTTEAFF. The CDR3 DNA sequence: TGTGCCAGCAGATTAGGGGGAACCACTGAAGCTTTCTTT. The chain joins TRBV7-6 to TRBJ1-1, with TRBD1 as a possible D gene (6 bases). The germline V gene encodes CDR1 SGHVS and CDR2 FNYEAQ. The CDR3 has 13 residues. The entire variable domain, with the rest obtained from reference TRBV7-6 and TRBJ1-1, is as follows: GAGVSQSPRYKVTKRGQDVALRCDPISGHVSLYWYRQALGQGPEFLTYFNYEAQQDKSGLPNDRFSAERPEGSISTLTIQRTEQRDSAMYRCASRLGGTTEAFFGQGTRLTVV.

This clonotype turned up a few times. For the CDR3, the DNA is TGTGCCAGCAGCTTTACCCTCCGGACAGGGGGCTTGGAGACCCAGTACTTC. It yields the protein CASSFTLRTGGLETQYF. V and J are TRBV12-3 or TRBV12-4 and TRBJ2-5, with TRBD1 matching over 11 bases. The CDR3 spans 17 residues. V lost 6 bases, J lost 5 bases, and 14 bases stayed unmatched.

This clonotype was counted only a few times. A read error may account for a junction end that differs from germline. This rearrangement joins TRBV4-1 to TRBJ1-3; TRBD1 aligns across 7 bases. Per the germline V gene, CDR1 is MGHRA and CDR2 is YSYEKL. This CDR3 comprises 15 residues. The CDR3 region has the DNA TGCGCCAGCAGCCAAGAAGACAGGGCTGGAGACACCATATATTTT. Translating gives CASSQEDRAGDTIYF.

This clonotype was recorded a few times. This CDR3 is CASSLYVWDQGSPDTEAFF. The DNA of the CDR3 is TGTGCCAGCAGCCTGTACGTGTGGGATCAGGGGTCCCCCGACACTGAAGCTTTCTTT. The rearrangement joins TRBV11-2 to TRBJ1-1, with D tentatively TRBD1 (6 bases). V was trimmed by 5 bases and J by 3 bases, leaving 28 bases between them. In germline, CDR1 is SGHAT, CDR2 FQNNGV. The CDR3 is 19 residues long.

CDR3 sequence (DNA): TGTGCCAGCAGGTTTGGGGGTCTAGGCGGGGAGCTGTTTTTT. Protein product: CASRFGGLGGELFF. The chain combines TRBV12-3 or TRBV12-4 with TRBJ2-2; D may be TRBD1 or TRBD2 (5 bases each). Trimming stripped 6 bases from V and 7 bases from J, with 15 bases between. The CDR3 extends over 14 amino acids.

There are a few counts of this clonotype. J is TRBJ1-4 and V is TRBV5-1; 8 bases fit TRBD1. With 0 bases clipped from V and 3 bases from J, the junction kept 4 bases outside the gene matches. The CDR3 contains 16 residues. Germline loops: CDR1 SGHRS, CDR2 YFSETQ. Here the CDR3 DNA reads TGCGCCAGCAGCTTGGCCGACAGGGGAGCTAATGAAAAACTGTTTTTT. Its protein product is CASSLADRGANEKLFF.

A remark on this clonotype: Just one base apart from a much larger clone, this may be a read error. Lacking the conserved final phenylalanine or tryptophan, this CDR3 likely reflects a read error. This chain links TRBV6-5 with TRBJ2-7; D is possibly TRBD1 (5 bases). CDR3 length: 12 amino acids. Between the trimmed V and J ends, which lost 5 bases and 3 bases, there was a span of 8 bases. Per the germline V gene, CDR1 is MNHEY and CDR2 is SVGAGI. CDR3: CASSPGIYEQYL. CDR3 nucleotide sequence: TGTGCCAGCAGTCCAGGGATCTACGAGCAGTACCTC.

The chain combines TRBV7-2 with TRBJ1-2; D is ambiguous. Germline CDR1 and CDR2: SGHTA and FQGNSA. The CDR3 covers 17 residues. Trimming removed 1 base from V and 4 bases from J, with 19 bases in between. The CDR3 loop is CASSLVPPFQSAYGYTF. The CDR3 nucleotides read TGTGCCAGCAGCTTAGTTCCCCCCTTTCAGTCCGCCTATGGCTACACCTTC.

In its sample, this clonotype was seen a few times. The rearrangement links TRBV5-1 to TRBJ2-7; 7 bases line up with TRBD1. The CDR3 length is 17 residues. CDR1 is SGHRS and CDR2 is YFSETQ in the germline V gene. J lost 3 bases, V lost 0 bases, and 12 bases had no gene match. CDR3 nucleotides: TGCGCCAGCAGCTTGGTAGAGGCTTCCCCAGGGGGCTACGAGCAGTACTTC. Translated, it gives CASSLVEASPGGYEQYF. The variable domain in full, completed from reference TRBV5-1 and TRBJ2-7, reads KAGVTQTPRYLIKTRGQQVTLSCSPISGHRSVSWYQQTPGQGLQFLFEYFSETQRNKGNFPGRFSGRQFSNSRSEMNVSTLELGDSALYLCASSLVEASPGGYEQYFGPGTRLTVT.

This clonotype was seen more than once but under ten times. The chain has TRBV10-3 and TRBJ2-7, with D possibly called TRBD1 or TRBD2 (5 bases each). Germline CDR1 and CDR2: ENHRY and SYGVKD. This CDR3 is built from 9 residues. Between the trimmed V and J ends, which lost 11 bases and 9 bases, there was a span of 11 bases. The CDR3 here is CAPVGVQYF. In DNA, the CDR3 is TGTGCCCCCGTGGGGGTGCAGTACTTC.

The rearrangement uses TRBV3-1 and TRBJ2-7; 11 bases fit TRBD2. V lost 6 bases and J lost 0; bases outside the gene matches: 7. The CDR3 sequence is 16 residues long. The germline CDR1 and CDR2 sequences are LGHDT and YNNKEL (reference sequence). As DNA, the CDR3 is TGTGCCAGCAGTCCGGGACTAGCGGAAAGCTCCTACGAGCAGTACTTC. It codes for CASSPGLAESSYEQYF.

This rearrangement joins TRBV11-1 to TRBJ2-1; TRBD1 matches 7 bases. Trimming at V came to 6 bases and at J to 8 bases, leaving 4 bases not matched to a gene. Per germline, CDR1 SGHAT and CDR2 FQDESV (reference sequence). CDR3 length: 12 residues. For the CDR3, the DNA is TGTGCCAGCAGACGACAGGGCGATGAGCAGTTCTTC. This codes for CASRRQGDEQFF.

The rearrangement joins TRBV29-1 to TRBJ1-1; a weak D match, TRBD1 (5 bases). The CDR3 is 12 residues long. From germline, CDR1 is SQVTM and CDR2 ANQGSEA. The V end lost 6 bases, the J end lost 10 bases, and 18 bases lay between the germline ends. DNA for the CDR3: TGCAGCGTCCCCGGGACCCTCGGCGGAGCTTTCTTT. Protein sequence: CSVPGTLGGAFF.

V is TRBV9 and J is TRBJ1-1, with 7 bases fitting TRBD1. Germline lookup yields CDR1 SGDLS and CDR2 YYNGEE. V was clipped by 2 bases and J by 1 base; unmatched bases: 2. CDR3 length: 14 amino acids. The CDR3: CASSVAGGNTEAFF. The CDR3 coding sequence is TGTGCCAGCAGCGTTGCAGGGGGGAACACTGAAGCTTTCTTT.

The V and J genes are TRBV21-1 and TRBJ1-5; TRBD1 is taken as the D call from the table, unchecked against the DNA. TRBV21-1 is a known pseudogene. The CDR3 runs to 17 residues. The CDR3: CASSKACRQGTDQPQHF. CDR3 sequence (DNA): TGTGCCAGCAGCAAAGCTTGTCGACAGGGAACGGATCAGCCCCAGCATTTT.

There are a few counts of this clonotype. The gene calls are TRBV9 and TRBJ1-1; D is undetermined. This CDR3 comprises 14 residues. V was shortened by 0 bases and J by 0 bases, with 6 bases between the two germline ends. The germline CDR1 and CDR2 sequences are SGDLS and YYNGEE. CDR3 residues: CASSVEALNTEAFF. The CDR3 bases are TGTGCCAGCAGCGTAGAGGCCCTGAACACTGAAGCTTTCTTT.

This clonotype was recorded a few times. The V and J genes are TRBV28 and TRBJ1-2; D unresolved. CDR1 and CDR2 from the germline V gene are MDHEN and SYDVKM. The CDR3 totals 17 residues. The ends were cut back, 7 bases at V and 0 bases at J, with 21 bases in the middle. The CDR3 sequence: CASTQETKPSTNYGYTF. The DNA of the CDR3 is TGTGCCAGCACCCAAGAAACAAAACCTTCAACTAACTATGGCTACACCTTC.

Details on this clonotype: This may arise from a read error, as a much more abundant clone is one base away. The chain uses TRBV4-3 and TRBJ2-3; D possibly corresponds to TRBD2 (5 bases). This CDR3 has 13 residues. Germline lookup yields CDR1 LGHNA and CDR2 YSLEER. V lost 4 bases and J lost 9, with 14 bases in between. CDR3 in amino acids: CASSRDMWETQYF. The CDR3 DNA reads TGCGCCAGCAGCCGAGATATGTGGGAGACGCAGTATTTT.

This chain's CDR3 is CASSLGQSQETQYF. CDR3 DNA: TGTGCCAGCAGTTTAGGGCAGTCCCAAGAGACCCAGTACTTC. V usage is TRBV27 and J usage is TRBJ2-5; D gene ambiguous. V lost 2 bases and J 1 base, leaving 8 bases between the germline ends. This CDR3 has 14 amino acids. The V gene's germline CDR1 is MNHEY and CDR2 SMNVEV (reference sequence).

At least ten counts were recorded for this clonotype. The chain is built from TRBV6-5 and TRBJ2-6; no clear D gene. CDR3 size: 14 residues. The ends were cut back, 5 bases at V and 3 bases at J, with 8 bases in the middle. CDR1 is MNHEY, CDR2 SVGAGI, per germline. DNA of the CDR3: TGTGCCAGCAGTCCCGGTGGTGGGGCCAACGTCCTGACTTTC. It yields the protein CASSPGGGANVLTF.

On this clonotype itself: At one boundary the junction diverges from the germline segment, which might be a read error. The chain uses TRBV7-9 and TRBJ1-1; D not certain. The germline V gene encodes CDR1 SEHNR and CDR2 FQNEAQ (reference sequence). CDR3 length equals 12 residues. The chain's CDR3 is CAGSLSGTEAFF. The CDR3 DNA sequence: TGTGCCGGCAGCCTAAGCGGCACTGAAGCTTTCTTT.